These T cell receptor beta chains were read from a single sample in a study of T-cell memory formation after mild COVID-19. TCRdb redid the calling of the 5' RACE reads with MiXCR, one entry per CDR3 protein. The data hold about 470,000 distinct CDR3 sequences, with about 23% observed a single time. The sequenced sample consisted of PBMCs or a T cell subset sorted from them (not recorded which). These receptors were obtained from an adult woman who had mild COVID-19 (a few samples of this study predate the infection). Cell type and time point are not known. Both conserved end residues are part of each CDR3. Each record gives: V gene, J gene, clone size, D gene, CDR3 protein, CDR3 DNA. The D gene is left open where the match is weak. Size tells how often a clone was seen (once, few, many) or the class of an expanded clone, and some rows leave it out.

TRBV7-2	TRBJ1-5	many	NA	CASSLDGTRQYQPQHF	TGTGCCAGCAGCCTCGACGGGACCCGACAGTATCAGCCCCAGCATTTT
TRBV3-1	TRBJ2-7	NA	TRBD1	CASSPSTGVREQYF	TGTGCCAGCAGTCCTTCGACAGGGGTACGCGAGCAGTACTTC
TRBV6-5	TRBJ1-4	few	NA	CASSYGRGREKLFF	TGTGCCAGCAGTTACGGCAGGGGCCGGGAAAAACTGTTTTTT
TRBV14	TRBJ2-3	NA	NA	CASSQDLEGRPYF	TGTGCCAGCAGCCAAGATCTCGAGGGACGTCCGTATTTT
TRBV5-4	TRBJ2-7	few	TRBD2	CASSLDLADYEQYF	TGTGCCAGCAGCTTGGACCTAGCGGACTACGAGCAGTACTTC
TRBV20-1	TRBJ2-7	NA	NA	CSAKDSSYEQYF	TGCAGTGCCAAGGACAGCTCCTACGAGCAGTACTTC
TRBV19	TRBJ2-1	few	TRBD2	CASMASGTGEQFF	TGTGCCAGTATGGCTAGCGGGACGGGTGAGCAGTTCTTC
TRBV29-1	TRBJ2-4	few	TRBD1	CSVVGGVSGKNIQYF	TGCAGCGTTGTAGGGGGCGTTTCGGGCAAAAACATTCAGTACTTC
TRBV7-9	TRBJ2-3	NA	NA	CASSLVERLSTDTQYF	TGTGCCAGCAGCTTAGTGGAGCGGCTTAGCACAGATACGCAGTATTTT
TRBV7-3	TRBJ1-1	once	TRBD1	CASSPRQGSSAFF	TGTGCCAGCAGCCCTCGACAGGGTAGTTCGGCTTTCTTT
TRBV27	TRBJ2-7	NA	NA	CASRSGGSYEQYF	TGTGCCAGCAGATCCGGAGGCTCCTACGAGCAGTACTTC
TRBV4-3	TRBJ2-4	few	TRBD1	CASSQADRGLAKNIQYF	TGCGCCAGCAGCCAAGCGGACAGGGGGCTAGCCAAAAACATTCAGTACTTC
TRBV20-1	TRBJ1-5	few	TRBD1	CSARLPGQPSNQPQHF	TGCAGTGCTAGACTCCCGGGACAGCCTAGCAATCAGCCCCAGCATTTT
TRBV24-1	TRBJ1-2	NA	NA	CATSPGRFYGYTF	TGTGCCACCTCGCCCGGCAGATTCTATGGCTACACCTTC
TRBV7-9	TRBJ1-1	NA	NA	CASSRRAGATEAFF	TGTGCCAGCAGCCGTCGGGCGGGGGCCACTGAAGCTTTCTTT
TRBV7-2	TRBJ2-3	few	NA	CASSPRLVGTDTQYF	TGTGCCAGCAGCCCTCGACTGGTCGGCACAGATACGCAGTATTTT
TRBV24-1	TRBJ2-5	NA	TRBD1	CATSAGTAYWETQYF	TGTGCCACCAGTGCGGGGACAGCTTACTGGGAGACCCAGTACTTC
TRBV11-3	TRBJ2-1	few	TRBD1	CASSTAGTGKGNEQFF	TGTGCCAGCAGCACAGCCGGGACAGGGAAAGGGAATGAGCAGTTCTTC
TRBV3-1	TRBJ1-2	few	TRBD1	CASSQEMTGGYGYTF	TGTGCCAGCAGCCAAGAGATGACAGGGGGCTATGGCTACACCTTC
TRBV24-1	TRBJ2-2	NA	TRBD1	CATSDSHHQGARELFF	TGTGCCACCAGTGATTCACATCACCAGGGGGCCCGGGAGCTGTTTTTT
TRBV4-3	TRBJ1-1	NA	TRBD1	CASSQEGDRDTEAFF	TGCGCCAGCAGCCAAGAGGGGGACAGGGACACTGAAGCTTTCTTT
TRBV6-5	TRBJ1-2	NA	NA	CAVGLHGYTF	TGTGCCGTGGGACTACATGGCTACACCTTC
TRBV12-3/TRBV12-4	TRBJ1-3	NA	NA	CASTGPSPGNTIYF	TGTGCCAGCACGGGTCCTTCGCCTGGAAACACCATATATTTT
TRBV5-6	TRBJ2-7	NA	NA	CASSLASYYEQYF	TGTGCCAGCAGCTTGGCCTCGTACTACGAGCAGTACTTC
TRBV10-3	TRBJ1-2	few	NA	CAISTIGNYGYTF	TGTGCCATCAGCACAATTGGAAACTATGGCTACACCTTC
TRBV7-2	TRBJ2-3	NA	NA	CASSLVFADTQYF	TGTGCCAGCAGCTTAGTGTTTGCTGATACGCAGTATTTT
TRBV5-6	TRBJ2-2	few	TRBD1	CASSLARGQGHYGELFF	TGTGCCAGCAGCTTGGCCCGGGGACAGGGGCACTACGGGGAGCTGTTTTTT
TRBV5-1	TRBJ2-2	NA	TRBD2	CASSLAGRSTGELFF	TGCGCCAGCAGCTTGGCCGGGAGGAGTACCGGGGAGCTGTTTTTT
TRBV7-2	TRBJ2-7	few	TRBD2	CASSHGTSAEQYF	TGTGCCAGCAGCCATGGGACTAGCGCCGAGCAGTACTTC
TRBV30	TRBJ2-7	NA	TRBD2	CAWSGAGGSHEQYF	TGTGCCTGGAGTGGAGCGGGGGGGTCCCACGAGCAGTACTTC
TRBV10-3	TRBJ2-1	few	TRBD2	CAISEWGLAGNNEQFF	TGTGCCATCAGTGAGTGGGGACTAGCGGGGAACAATGAGCAGTTCTTC
TRBV5-6	TRBJ2-3	NA	NA	CASRISGTDTQYF	TGTGCCAGCAGGATATCGGGCACAGATACGCAGTATTTT
TRBV7-7	TRBJ2-5	many	TRBD2	CASSLGLAGQETQYF	TGCGCCAGCAGCTTGGGACTAGCGGGGCAAGAGACCCAGTACTTC
TRBV12-3/TRBV12-4	TRBJ2-5	NA	NA	CASSFNRRETQYF	TGTGCCAGCAGTTTTAACCGTCGAGAGACCCAGTACTTC
TRBV7-9	TRBJ2-1	few	TRBD2	CASSPSGRATDEQFF	TGTGCCAGCAGCCCGAGCGGGAGGGCCACAGATGAGCAGTTCTTC
TRBV12-3/TRBV12-4	TRBJ2-2	NA	TRBD1	CASSSWDSNTGELFF	TGTGCCAGCAGTTCCTGGGACAGCAACACCGGGGAGCTGTTTTTT
TRBV12-3/TRBV12-4	TRBJ2-5	many	TRBD2	CASRAPSGETQYF	TGTGCCAGCAGAGCTCCTAGCGGGGAGACCCAGTACTTC
TRBV5-5	TRBJ1-1	few	TRBD1	CASSSPFRGHFSEAFF	TGTGCCAGCAGCTCACCGTTCAGGGGGCATTTTTCTGAAGCTTTCTTT
TRBV29-1	TRBJ2-7	few	TRBD1	CSVAGQPSSYEQYF	TGCAGCGTTGCGGGACAGCCGAGCTCCTACGAGCAGTACTTC
TRBV12-3/TRBV12-4	TRBJ2-3	NA	NA	CASSRVGGEGDTQYF	TGTGCCAGCAGCCGCGTTGGGGGCGAGGGAGATACGCAGTATTTT
TRBV24-1	TRBJ2-3	NA	NA	CAIAGGLGRSDTQYF	TGTGCCATAGCAGGGGGACTAGGGCGCTCTGATACGCAGTATTTT
TRBV25-1	TRBJ2-7	NA	TRBD1	CASSTRTGSSEQYF	TGTGCCAGCAGTACCCGGACAGGGTCCTCCGAGCAGTACTTC
TRBV4-1	TRBJ2-3	NA	NA	CASSPWGVSPTDTQYF	TGCGCCAGCAGCCCCTGGGGCGTATCCCCCACAGATACGCAGTATTTT
TRBV27	TRBJ2-1	NA	NA	CASSLRSNEQFF	TGTGCCAGCAGTTTACGAAGCAATGAGCAGTTCTTC
TRBV9	TRBJ2-7	NA	NA	CASSRSKGTYEQYF	TGTGCCAGCAGTCGTTCAAAGGGAACTTACGAGCAGTACTTC
TRBV25-1	TRBJ2-7	NA	TRBD1	CASSETGVVPYEQYF	TGTGCCAGCAGTGAGACAGGGGTAGTCCCCTACGAGCAGTACTTC
TRBV6-5	TRBJ2-1	few	NA	CASSYSRHKNEQFF	TGTGCCAGCAGTTACTCGAGGCACAAGAATGAGCAGTTCTTC
TRBV15	TRBJ2-3	few	NA	CATSRAENTQYF	TGTGCCACCAGCAGAGCGGAGAATACGCAGTATTTT
TRBV5-4	TRBJ2-1	few	TRBD2	CASSLLWLAGGVDYNEQFF	TGTGCCAGCAGCTTGCTTTGGCTAGCGGGAGGGGTAGATTACAATGAGCAGTTCTTC
TRBV2	TRBJ1-5	few	NA	CASSPGLLSNQPQHF	TGTGCCAGCAGTCCAGGATTACTTAGCAATCAGCCCCAGCATTTT
TRBV5-5	TRBJ2-1	NA	TRBD2	CASSPAGTSGSNEQFF	TGTGCCAGCAGCCCTGCCGGGACTAGCGGGAGTAATGAGCAGTTCTTC